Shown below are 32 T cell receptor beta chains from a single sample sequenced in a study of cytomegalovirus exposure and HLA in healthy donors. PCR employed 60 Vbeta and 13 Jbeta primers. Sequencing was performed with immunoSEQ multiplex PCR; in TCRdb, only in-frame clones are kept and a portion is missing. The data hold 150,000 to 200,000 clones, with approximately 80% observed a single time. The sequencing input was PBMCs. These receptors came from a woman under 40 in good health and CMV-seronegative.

CDR3 loop: CASSQDRWLAGGGEQFF. CDR3 DNA: TGCGCCAGCAGCCAAGATAGATGGCTAGCGGGAGGAGGCGAGCAGTTCTTC. The chain joins TRBV4-3 to TRBJ2-1; 11 bases line up with TRBD2. Trimming cost V 0 bases and J 10 bases; bases outside gene matches: 11. The CDR3 runs to 17 residues. Looked up from germline, CDR1 is LGHNA and CDR2 is YSLEER.

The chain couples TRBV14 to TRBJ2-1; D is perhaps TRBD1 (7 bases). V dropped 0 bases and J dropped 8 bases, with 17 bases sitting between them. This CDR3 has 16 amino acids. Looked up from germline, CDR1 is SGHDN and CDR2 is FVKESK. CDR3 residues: CASSQERRGHAYEQFF. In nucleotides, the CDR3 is TGTGCCAGCAGCCAAGAGAGGAGGGGGCACGCCTATGAGCAGTTCTTC.

CDR3 residues: CAISPGTDGREGFF. CDR3 coding DNA: TGTGCCATCAGTCCCGGGACGGACGGTCGGGAGGGGTTCTTC. This chain uses TRBV10-3 with TRBJ2-1, with 8 bases lining up with TRBD2. Losses at the gene ends were 5 bases for V and 15 bases for J; bases not matched to a gene: 15. Germline V gives CDR1 ENHRY, CDR2 SYGVKD. The CDR3 extends over 14 amino acids.

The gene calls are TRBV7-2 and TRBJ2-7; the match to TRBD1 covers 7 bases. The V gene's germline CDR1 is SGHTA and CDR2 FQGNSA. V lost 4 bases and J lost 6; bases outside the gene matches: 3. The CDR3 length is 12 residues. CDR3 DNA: TGTGCCAGCAGCTCGACAGGGAGCGAGCAGTACTTC. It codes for CASSSTGSEQYF.

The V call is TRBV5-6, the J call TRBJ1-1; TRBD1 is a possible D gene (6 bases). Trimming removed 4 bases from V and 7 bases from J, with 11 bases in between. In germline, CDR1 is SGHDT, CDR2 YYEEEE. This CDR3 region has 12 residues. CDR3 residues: CASSPRGVEAFF. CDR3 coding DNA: TGTGCCAGCAGCCCCAGGGGTGTTGAAGCTTTCTTT.

The CDR3 spells CASSPRTGNQPQHF. CDR3 nucleotides: TGTGCCAGCTCCCCAAGGACAGGCAATCAGCCCCAGCATTTT. The chain combines TRBV18 with TRBJ1-5; maybe TRBD1 (6 bases). V was shortened by 6 bases and J by 2 bases, with 11 bases between the two germline ends. The CDR3 has 14 amino acids. The germline gives CDR1 KGHSH, CDR2 LQKENI.

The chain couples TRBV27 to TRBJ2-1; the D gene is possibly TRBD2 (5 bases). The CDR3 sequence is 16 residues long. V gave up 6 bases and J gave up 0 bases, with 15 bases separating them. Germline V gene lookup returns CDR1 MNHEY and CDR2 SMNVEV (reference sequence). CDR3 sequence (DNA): TGTGCCAGCAGATTCTCGAGGGTAGGCTCCTACAATGAGCAGTTCTTC. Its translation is CASRFSRVGSYNEQFF.

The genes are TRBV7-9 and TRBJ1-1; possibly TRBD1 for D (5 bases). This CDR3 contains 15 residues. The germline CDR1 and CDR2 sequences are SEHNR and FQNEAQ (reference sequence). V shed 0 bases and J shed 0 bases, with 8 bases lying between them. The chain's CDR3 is CASSLAQGVNTEAFF. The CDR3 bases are TGTGCCAGCAGCTTAGCGCAGGGTGTGAACACTGAAGCTTTCTTT.

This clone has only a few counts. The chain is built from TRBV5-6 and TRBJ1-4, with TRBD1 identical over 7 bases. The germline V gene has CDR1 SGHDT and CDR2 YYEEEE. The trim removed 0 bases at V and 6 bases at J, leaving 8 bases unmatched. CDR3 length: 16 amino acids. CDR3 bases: TGTGCCAGCAGCTTGGACGTCGGGACAGAGTATGAAAAACTGTTTTTT. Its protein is CASSLDVGTEYEKLFF. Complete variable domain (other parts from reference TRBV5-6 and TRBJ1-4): DAGVTQSPTHLIKTRGQQVTLRCSPKSGHDTVSWYQQALGQGPQFIFQYYEEEERQRGNFPDRFSGHQFPNYSSELNVNALLLGDSALYLCASSLDVGTEYEKLFFGSGTQLSVL.

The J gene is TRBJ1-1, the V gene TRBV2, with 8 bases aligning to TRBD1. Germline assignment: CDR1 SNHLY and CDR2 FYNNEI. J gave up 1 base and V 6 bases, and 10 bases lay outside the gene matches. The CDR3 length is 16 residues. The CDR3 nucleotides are TGTGCCAGCAGCGCGACCCCGACAGGGGAGAACACTGAAGCTTTCTTT. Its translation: CASSATPTGENTEAFF.

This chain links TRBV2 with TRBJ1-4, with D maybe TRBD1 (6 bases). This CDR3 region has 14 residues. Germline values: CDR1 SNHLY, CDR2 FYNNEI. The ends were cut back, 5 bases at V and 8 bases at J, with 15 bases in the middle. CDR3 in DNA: TGTGCCAGCAGTCAACAGGGCTTGAGGGAAAAACTGTTTTTT. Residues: CASSQQGLREKLFF.

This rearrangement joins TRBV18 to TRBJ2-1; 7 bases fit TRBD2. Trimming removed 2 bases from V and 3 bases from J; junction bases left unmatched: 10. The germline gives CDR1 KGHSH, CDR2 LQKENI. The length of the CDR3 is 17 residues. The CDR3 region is CASSPVSGKRGYNEQFF. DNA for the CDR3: TGTGCCAGCTCACCAGTCAGCGGGAAAAGGGGCTACAATGAGCAGTTCTTC.

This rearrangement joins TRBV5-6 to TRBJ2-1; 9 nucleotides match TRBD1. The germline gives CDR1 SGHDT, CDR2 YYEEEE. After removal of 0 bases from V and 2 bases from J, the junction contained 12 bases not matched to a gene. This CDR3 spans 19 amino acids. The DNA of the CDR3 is TGTGCCAGCAGCTTGGCCGCTACTAGGGACAGGGTAACCTACAATGAGCAGTTCTTC. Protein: CASSLAATRDRVTYNEQFF.

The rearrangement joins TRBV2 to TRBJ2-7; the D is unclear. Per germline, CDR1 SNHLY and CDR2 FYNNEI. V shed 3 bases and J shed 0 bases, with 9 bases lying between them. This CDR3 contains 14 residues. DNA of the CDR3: TGTGCCAGCAGTGACGTTGGAGCCTCCTACGAGCAGTACTTC. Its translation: CASSDVGASYEQYF.

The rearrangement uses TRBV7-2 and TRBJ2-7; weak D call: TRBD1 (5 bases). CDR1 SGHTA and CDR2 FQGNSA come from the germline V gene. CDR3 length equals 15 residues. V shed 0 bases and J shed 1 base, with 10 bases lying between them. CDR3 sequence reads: CASSLAGRASYEQYF. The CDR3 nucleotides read TGTGCCAGCAGCTTAGCAGGCAGGGCATCCTACGAGCAGTACTTC.

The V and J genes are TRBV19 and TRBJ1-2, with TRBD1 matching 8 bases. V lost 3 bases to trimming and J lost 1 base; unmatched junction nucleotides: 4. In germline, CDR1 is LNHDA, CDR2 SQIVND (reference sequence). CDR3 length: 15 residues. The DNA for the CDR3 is TGTGCCAGTAGTATCTGGACAGGGAGTAACTATGGCTACACCTTC. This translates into CASSIWTGSNYGYTF.

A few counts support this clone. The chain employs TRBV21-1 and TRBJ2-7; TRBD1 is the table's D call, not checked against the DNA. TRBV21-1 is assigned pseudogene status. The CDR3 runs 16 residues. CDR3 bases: TGTGCCGGCAACAGCCAATCCAGAATTGACTCCTACGAGCAGTACTTC. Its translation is CAGNSQSRIDSYEQYF.

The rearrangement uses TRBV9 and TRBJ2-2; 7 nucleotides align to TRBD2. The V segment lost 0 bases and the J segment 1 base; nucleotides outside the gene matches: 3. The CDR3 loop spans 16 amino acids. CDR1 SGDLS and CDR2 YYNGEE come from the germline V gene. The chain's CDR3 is CASSVGTRQNTGELFF. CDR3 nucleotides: TGTGCCAGCAGCGTAGGGACTAGGCAGAACACCGGGGAGCTGTTTTTT.

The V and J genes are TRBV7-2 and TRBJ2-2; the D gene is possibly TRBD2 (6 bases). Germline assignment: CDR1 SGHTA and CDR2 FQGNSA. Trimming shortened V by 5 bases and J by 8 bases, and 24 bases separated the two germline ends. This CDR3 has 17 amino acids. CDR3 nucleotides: TGTGCCAGCAGCCACCTTACCGGGACTCAACTCGGGGGGGAGCTGTTTTTT. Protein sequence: CASSHLTGTQLGGELFF.

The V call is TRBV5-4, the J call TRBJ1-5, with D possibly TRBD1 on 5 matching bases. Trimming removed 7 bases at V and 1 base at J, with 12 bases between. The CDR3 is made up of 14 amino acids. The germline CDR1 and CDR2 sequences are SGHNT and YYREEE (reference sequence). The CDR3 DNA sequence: TGTGCCAGCGGGGCATGGGGAAGCAATCAGCCCCAGCATTTT. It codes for CASGAWGSNQPQHF. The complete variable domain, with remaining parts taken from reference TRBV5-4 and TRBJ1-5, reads ETGVTQSPTHLIKTRGQQVTLRCSSQSGHNTVSWYQQALGQGPQFIFQYYREEENGRGNFPPRFSGLQFPNYSSELNVNALELDDSALYLCASGAWGSNQPQHFGDGTRLSIL.

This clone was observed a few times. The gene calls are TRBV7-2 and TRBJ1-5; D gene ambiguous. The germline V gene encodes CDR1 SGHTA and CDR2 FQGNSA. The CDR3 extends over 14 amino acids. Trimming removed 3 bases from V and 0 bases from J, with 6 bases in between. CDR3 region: CASSLYGSNQPQHF. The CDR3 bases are TGTGCCAGCAGCTTGTACGGTAGCAATCAGCCCCAGCATTTT.

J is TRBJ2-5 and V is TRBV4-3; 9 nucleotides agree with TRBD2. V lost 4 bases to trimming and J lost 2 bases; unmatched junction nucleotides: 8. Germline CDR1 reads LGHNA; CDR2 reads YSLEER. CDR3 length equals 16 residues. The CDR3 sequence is CASSPRGGGVQETQYF. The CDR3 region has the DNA TGCGCCAGCAGCCCCCGCGGGGGGGGTGTACAAGAGACCCAGTACTTC.

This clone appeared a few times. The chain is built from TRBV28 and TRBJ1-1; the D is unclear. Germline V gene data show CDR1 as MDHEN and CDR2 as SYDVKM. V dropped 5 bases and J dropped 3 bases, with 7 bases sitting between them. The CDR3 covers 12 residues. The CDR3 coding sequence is TGTGCCAGCAGTCCCGAGTACACTGAAGCTTTCTTT. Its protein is CASSPEYTEAFF.

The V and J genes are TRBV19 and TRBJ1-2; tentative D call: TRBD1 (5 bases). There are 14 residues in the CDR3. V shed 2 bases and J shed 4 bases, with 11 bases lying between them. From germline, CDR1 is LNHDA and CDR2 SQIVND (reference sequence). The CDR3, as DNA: TGTGCCAGTAGTATATCTGGGCAGGGCTATGGCTACACCTTC. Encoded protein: CASSISGQGYGYTF.

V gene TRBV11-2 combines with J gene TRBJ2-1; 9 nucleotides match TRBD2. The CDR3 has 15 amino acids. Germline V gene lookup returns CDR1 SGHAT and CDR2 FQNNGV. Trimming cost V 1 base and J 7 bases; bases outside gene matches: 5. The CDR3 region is CASSLGVSGRNEQFF. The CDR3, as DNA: TGTGCCAGCAGCTTAGGGGTTAGCGGGAGAAATGAGCAGTTCTTC.

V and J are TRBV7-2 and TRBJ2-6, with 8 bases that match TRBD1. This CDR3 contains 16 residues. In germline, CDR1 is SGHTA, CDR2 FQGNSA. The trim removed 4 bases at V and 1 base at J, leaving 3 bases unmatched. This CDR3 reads CASSSRGPSGANVLTF. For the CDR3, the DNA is TGTGCCAGCAGCTCCAGGGGGCCTTCTGGGGCCAACGTCCTGACTTTC.

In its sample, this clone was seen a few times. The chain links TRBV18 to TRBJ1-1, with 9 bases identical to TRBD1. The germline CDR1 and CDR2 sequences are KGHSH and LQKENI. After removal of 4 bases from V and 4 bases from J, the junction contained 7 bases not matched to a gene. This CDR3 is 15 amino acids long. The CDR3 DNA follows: TGTGCCAGCTCACTCACCGGGACAGGGCCCACTGAAGCTTTCTTT. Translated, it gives CASSLTGTGPTEAFF.

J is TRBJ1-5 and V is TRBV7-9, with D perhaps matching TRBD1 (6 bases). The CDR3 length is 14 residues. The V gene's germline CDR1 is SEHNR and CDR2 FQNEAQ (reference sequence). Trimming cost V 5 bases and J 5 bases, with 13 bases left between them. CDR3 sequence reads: CASSRTDPDQPQHF. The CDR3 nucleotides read TGTGCCAGCAGCCGGACAGATCCTGATCAGCCCCAGCATTTT.

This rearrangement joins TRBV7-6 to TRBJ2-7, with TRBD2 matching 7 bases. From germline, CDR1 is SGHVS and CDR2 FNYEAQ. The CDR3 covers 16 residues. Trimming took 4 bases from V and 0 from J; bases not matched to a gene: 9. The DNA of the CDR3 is TGTGCCAGCAGCTCGCCCGGGACTAAGGGCTCCTACGAGCAGTACTTC. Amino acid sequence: CASSSPGTKGSYEQYF.

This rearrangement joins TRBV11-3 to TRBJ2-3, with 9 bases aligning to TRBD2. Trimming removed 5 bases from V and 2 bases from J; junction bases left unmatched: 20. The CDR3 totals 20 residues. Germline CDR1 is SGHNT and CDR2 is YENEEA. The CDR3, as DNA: TGTGCCAGCAGCGCCTCCAAGGGACTAGCTGGAACCCGATACACAGATACGCAGTATTTT. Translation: CASSASKGLAGTRYTDTQYF. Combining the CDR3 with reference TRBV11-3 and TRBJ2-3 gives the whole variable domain EAGVVQSPRYKIIEKKQPVAFWCNPISGHNTLYWYLQNLGQGPELLIRYENEEAVDDSQLPKDRFSAERLKGVDSTLKIQPAELGDSAVYLCASSASKGLAGTRYTDTQYFGPGTRLTVL.

The CDR3 DNA reads TGCGCCAGCAGTGAGTCGGGGCAGGCCCGTGAAGCTTTCTTT. Amino acid sequence: CASSESGQAREAFF. The V call is TRBV10-1, the J call TRBJ1-1; possible D gene TRBD1, 5 bases. Trimming removed 0 bases at V and 7 bases at J, with 12 bases between. The germline gives CDR1 WNHNN, CDR2 SYGVQD (reference sequence). The CDR3 extends over 14 amino acids.

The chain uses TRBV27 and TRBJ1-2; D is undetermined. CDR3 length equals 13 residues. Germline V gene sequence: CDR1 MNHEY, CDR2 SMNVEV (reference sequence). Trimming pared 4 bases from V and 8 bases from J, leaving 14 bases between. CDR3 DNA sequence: TGTGCCAGCAGTTCAATCGGGATTCGGGGCTACACCTTC. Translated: CASSSIGIRGYTF.